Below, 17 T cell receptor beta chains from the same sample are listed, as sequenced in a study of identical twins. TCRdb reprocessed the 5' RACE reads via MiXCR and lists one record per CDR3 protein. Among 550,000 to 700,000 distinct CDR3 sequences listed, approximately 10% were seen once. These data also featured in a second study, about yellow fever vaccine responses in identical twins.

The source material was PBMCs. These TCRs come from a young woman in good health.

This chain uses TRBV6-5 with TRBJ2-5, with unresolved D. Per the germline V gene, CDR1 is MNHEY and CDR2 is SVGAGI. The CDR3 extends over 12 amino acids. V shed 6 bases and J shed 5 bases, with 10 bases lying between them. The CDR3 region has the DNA TGTGCCAGCAGCCCAAACCTGGAGACCCAGTACTTC. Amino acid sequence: CASSPNLETQYF.

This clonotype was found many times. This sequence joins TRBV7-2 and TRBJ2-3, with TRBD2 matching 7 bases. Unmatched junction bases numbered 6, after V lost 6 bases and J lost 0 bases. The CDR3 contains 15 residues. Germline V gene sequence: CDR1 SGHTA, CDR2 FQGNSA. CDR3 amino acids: CASRTTSVSTDTQYF. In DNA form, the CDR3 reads TGTGCCAGCAGGACCACTAGCGTTAGCACAGATACGCAGTATTTT.

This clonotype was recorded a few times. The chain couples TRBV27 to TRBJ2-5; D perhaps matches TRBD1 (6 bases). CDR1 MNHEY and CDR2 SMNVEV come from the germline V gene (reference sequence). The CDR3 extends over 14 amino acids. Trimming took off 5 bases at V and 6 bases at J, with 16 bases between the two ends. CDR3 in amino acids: CASSEGQYMKTQYF. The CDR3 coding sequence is TGTGCCAGCAGTGAAGGACAGTACATGAAGACCCAGTACTTC.

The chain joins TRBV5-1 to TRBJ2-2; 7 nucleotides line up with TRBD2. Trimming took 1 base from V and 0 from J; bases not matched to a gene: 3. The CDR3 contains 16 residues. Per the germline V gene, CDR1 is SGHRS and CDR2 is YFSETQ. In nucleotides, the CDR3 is TGCGCCAGCAGCTTGCACGGGGGGACGAACACCGGGGAGCTGTTTTTT. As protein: CASSLHGGTNTGELFF. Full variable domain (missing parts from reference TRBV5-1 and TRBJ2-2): KAGVTQTPRYLIKTRGQQVTLSCSPISGHRSVSWYQQTPGQGLQFLFEYFSETQRNKGNFPGRFSGRQFSNSRSEMNVSTLELGDSALYLCASSLHGGTNTGELFFGEGSRLTVL.

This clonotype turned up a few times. CDR3 nucleotides: TGTGCCAGCAGCCAAATTTTTAGCGGACAAGAGACCCAGTACTTC. Encoded protein: CASSQIFSGQETQYF. The rearrangement uses TRBV3-1 and TRBJ2-5; possible D gene TRBD2, 6 bases. Germline loops: CDR1 LGHDT, CDR2 YNNKEL (reference sequence). The ends were cut back, 2 bases at V and 2 bases at J, with 12 bases in the middle. The CDR3 runs to 15 residues.

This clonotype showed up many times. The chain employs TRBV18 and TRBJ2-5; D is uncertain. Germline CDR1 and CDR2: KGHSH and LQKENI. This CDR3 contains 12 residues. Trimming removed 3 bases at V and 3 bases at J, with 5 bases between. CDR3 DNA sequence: TGTGCCAGCTCACCCCTCGAAGAGACCCAGTACTTC. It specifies CASSPLEETQYF.

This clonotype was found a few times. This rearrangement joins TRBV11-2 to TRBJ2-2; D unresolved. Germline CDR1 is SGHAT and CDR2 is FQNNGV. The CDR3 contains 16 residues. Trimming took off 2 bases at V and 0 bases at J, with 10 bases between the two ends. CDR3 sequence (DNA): TGTGCCAGCAGCTTATTAGGGTCTTCGAACACCGGGGAGCTGTTTTTT. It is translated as CASSLLGSSNTGELFF.

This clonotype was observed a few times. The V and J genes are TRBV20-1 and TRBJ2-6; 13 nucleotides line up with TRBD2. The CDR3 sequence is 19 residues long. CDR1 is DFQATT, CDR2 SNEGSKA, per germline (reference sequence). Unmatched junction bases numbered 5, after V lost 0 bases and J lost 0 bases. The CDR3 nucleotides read TGCAGTGCTAGAGAAGGGGGACTAGCGGGAAGCTCTGGGGCCAACGTCCTGACTTTC. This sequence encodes CSAREGGLAGSSGANVLTF.

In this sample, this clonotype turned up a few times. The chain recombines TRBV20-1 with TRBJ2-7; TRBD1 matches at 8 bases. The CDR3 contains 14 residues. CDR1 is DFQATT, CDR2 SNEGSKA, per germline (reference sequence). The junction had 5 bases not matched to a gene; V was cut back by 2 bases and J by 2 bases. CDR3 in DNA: TGCAGTGCTAGATCTCCGGACAGGGCCTACGAGCAGTACTTC. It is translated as CSARSPDRAYEQYF.

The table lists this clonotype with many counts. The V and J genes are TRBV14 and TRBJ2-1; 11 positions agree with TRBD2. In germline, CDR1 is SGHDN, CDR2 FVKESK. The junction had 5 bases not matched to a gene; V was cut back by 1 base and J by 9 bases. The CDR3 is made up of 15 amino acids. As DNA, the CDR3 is TGTGCCAGCAGCCAAGCGGCTAGCGGGAGGTCTGAGCAGTTCTTC. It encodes CASSQAASGRSEQFF.

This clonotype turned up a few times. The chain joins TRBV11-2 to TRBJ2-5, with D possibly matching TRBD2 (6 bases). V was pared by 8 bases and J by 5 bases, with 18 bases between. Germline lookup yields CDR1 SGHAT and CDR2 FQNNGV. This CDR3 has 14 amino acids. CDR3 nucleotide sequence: TGTGCCAGCCACTCGTGGGGGGAAGGGGAGACCCAGTACTTC. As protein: CASHSWGEGETQYF. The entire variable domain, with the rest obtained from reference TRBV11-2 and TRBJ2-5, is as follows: EAGVAQSPRYKIIEKRQSVAFWCNPISGHATLYWYQQILGQGPKLLIQFQNNGVVDDSQLPKDRFSAERLKGVDSTLKIQPAKLEDSAVYLCASHSWGEGETQYFGPGTRLLVL.

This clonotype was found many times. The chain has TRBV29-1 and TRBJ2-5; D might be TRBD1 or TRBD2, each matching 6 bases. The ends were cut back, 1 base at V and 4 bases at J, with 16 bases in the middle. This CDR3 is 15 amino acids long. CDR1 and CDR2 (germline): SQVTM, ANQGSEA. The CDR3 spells CSVEGGETGPETQYF. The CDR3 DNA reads TGCAGCGTTGAAGGGGGGGAGACAGGACCAGAGACCCAGTACTTC.

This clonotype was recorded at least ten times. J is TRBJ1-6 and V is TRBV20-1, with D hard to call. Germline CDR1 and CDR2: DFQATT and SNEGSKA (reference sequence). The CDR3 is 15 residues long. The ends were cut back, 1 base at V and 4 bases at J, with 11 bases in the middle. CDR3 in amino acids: CSARGGNTYNSPLHF. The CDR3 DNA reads TGCAGTGCTAGAGGAGGGAATACTTATAATTCACCCCTCCACTTT.

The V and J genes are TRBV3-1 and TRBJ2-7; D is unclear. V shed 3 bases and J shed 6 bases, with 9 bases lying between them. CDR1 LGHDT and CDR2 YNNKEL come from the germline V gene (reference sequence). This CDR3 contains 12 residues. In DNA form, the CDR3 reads TGTGCCAGCAGCCAGGTGGAGTTCGAGCAGTACTTC. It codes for CASSQVEFEQYF.

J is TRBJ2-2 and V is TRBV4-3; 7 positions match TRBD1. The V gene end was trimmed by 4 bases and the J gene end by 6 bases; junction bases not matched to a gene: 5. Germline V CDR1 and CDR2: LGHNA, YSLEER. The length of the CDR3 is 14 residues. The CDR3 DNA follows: TGCGCCAGCAGCCGAGACCAGGGGGCCGGGGAGCTGTTTTTT. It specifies CASSRDQGAGELFF.

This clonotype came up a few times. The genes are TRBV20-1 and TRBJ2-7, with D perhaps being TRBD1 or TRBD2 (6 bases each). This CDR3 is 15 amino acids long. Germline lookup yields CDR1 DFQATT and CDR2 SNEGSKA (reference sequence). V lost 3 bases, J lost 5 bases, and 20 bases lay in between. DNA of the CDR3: TGCAGTGCTAGTAGGGGGGACGTTGGGCATGACGAGCAGTACTTC. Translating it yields CSASRGDVGHDEQYF.

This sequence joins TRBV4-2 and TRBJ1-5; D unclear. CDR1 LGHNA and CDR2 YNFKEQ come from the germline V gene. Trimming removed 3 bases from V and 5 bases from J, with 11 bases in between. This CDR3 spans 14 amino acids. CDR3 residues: CASSQGDYDQPQHF. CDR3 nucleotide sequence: TGTGCCAGCAGCCAGGGAGACTATGATCAGCCCCAGCATTTT.